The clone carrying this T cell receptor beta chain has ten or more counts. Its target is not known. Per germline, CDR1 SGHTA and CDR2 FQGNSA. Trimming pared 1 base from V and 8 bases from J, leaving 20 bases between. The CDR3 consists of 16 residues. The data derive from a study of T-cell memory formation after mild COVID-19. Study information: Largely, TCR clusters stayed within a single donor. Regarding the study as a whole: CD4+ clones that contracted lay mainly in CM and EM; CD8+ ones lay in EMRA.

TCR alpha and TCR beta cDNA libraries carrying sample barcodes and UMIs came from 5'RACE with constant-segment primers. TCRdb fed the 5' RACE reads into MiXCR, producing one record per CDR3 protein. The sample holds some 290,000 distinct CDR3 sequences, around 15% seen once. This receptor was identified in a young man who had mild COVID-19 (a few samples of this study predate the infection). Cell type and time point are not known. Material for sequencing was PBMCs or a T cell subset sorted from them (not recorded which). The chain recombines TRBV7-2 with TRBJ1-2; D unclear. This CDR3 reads CASSLGLSPSSWGYTF. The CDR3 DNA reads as TGTGCCAGCAGCTTAGGTCTCAGTCCGTCTTCATGGGGCTACACCTTC. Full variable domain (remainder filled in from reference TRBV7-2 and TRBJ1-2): GAGVSQSPSNKVTEKGKDVELRCDPISGHTALYWYRQSLGQGLEFLIYFQGNSAPDKSGLPSDRFSAERTGGSVSTLTIQRTQQEDSAVYLCASSLGLSPSSWGYTFGSGTRLTVV.